Listed here are 9 T cell receptor beta chains from one sample, sequenced in a study of blood T cell repertoires in COVID-19. Assay: immunoSEQ multiplex PCR; the TCRdb copy retains only in-frame clones and omits some. The sample consists of 28,000 or so clones, approximately 83% of them appearing once. The sequenced sample was peripheral blood. These receptors came from an elderly woman with COVID-19, enrolled during active disease.

The V call is TRBV11-2, the J call TRBJ2-2, with D unresolved. Deletions cut 1 base from V and 5 bases from J, with 8 bases between. Germline V CDR1 and CDR2: SGHAT, FQNNGV. CDR3 size: 14 residues. Here the CDR3 reads CASSLGRSTGELFF. In DNA form, the CDR3 reads TGTGCCAGCAGCTTAGGACGGAGTACCGGGGAGCTGTTTTTT.

This clone turned up a few times. The J gene is TRBJ2-3, the V gene TRBV15; D remains unclear. The CDR3 covers 14 residues. Per germline, CDR1 LNHNV and CDR2 YYDKDF (reference sequence). The ends were cut back, 0 bases at V and 4 bases at J, with 8 bases in the middle. Here the CDR3 reads CATSRDLASDTQYF. DNA for the CDR3: TGTGCCACCAGCAGAGATCTGGCCTCAGATACGCAGTATTTT. The whole variable domain, remainder taken from reference TRBV15 and TRBJ2-3, is DAMVIQNPRYQVTQFGKPVTLSCSQTLNHNVMYWYQQKSSQAPKLLFHYYDKDFNNEADTPDNFQSRRPNTSFCFLDIRSPGLGDTAMYLCATSRDLASDTQYFGPGTRLTVL.

The chain joins TRBV7-3 to TRBJ1-5; D is perhaps TRBD1 (6 bases). The germline V gene has CDR1 SGHTA and CDR2 FQGTGA. Deletions cut 3 bases from V and 5 bases from J, with 20 bases between. This CDR3 region has 17 residues. DNA of the CDR3: TGTGCCAGCAGCTTTAGCCCTGCTCGACAGGCCCATCAGCCCCAGCATTTT. Residues: CASSFSPARQAHQPQHF.

The chain employs TRBV3-1 (or the pseudogene TRBV3-2) and TRBJ1-1; a weak D match, TRBD1 (5 bases). From germline, CDR1 is LGHDT and CDR2 YNNKEL (reference sequence). Trimming cost V 4 bases and J 4 bases, with 13 bases left between them. The CDR3 totals 14 residues. CDR3: CASSLQGGSTEAFF. DNA for the CDR3: TGTGCCAGCAGCCTTCAGGGAGGTAGCACTGAAGCTTTCTTT.

The rearrangement links TRBV11-3 to TRBJ2-2, with D possibly matching TRBD1 (6 bases). Per the germline V gene, CDR1 is SGHNT and CDR2 is YENEEA. CDR3 length: 15 residues. The ends were cut back, 6 bases at V and 0 bases at J, with 11 bases in the middle. The CDR3, as DNA: TGTGCCAGCAGACCGGGACACGCGAACACCGGGGAGCTGTTTTTT. Amino acids: CASRPGHANTGELFF.

V usage is TRBV5-1 and J usage is TRBJ2-2, with 8 bases lining up with TRBD1. Germline lookup yields CDR1 SGHRS and CDR2 YFSETQ. The CDR3 totals 16 residues. With 6 bases clipped from V and 5 bases from J, the junction kept 12 bases outside the gene matches. The CDR3 loop is CASNSETGVVTGELFF. Written as DNA, the CDR3 is TGCGCCAGCAACTCGGAGACAGGGGTGGTTACCGGGGAGCTGTTTTTT.

V is TRBV19 and J is TRBJ2-1, with D perhaps TRBD2 (6 bases). Looked up from germline, CDR1 is LNHDA and CDR2 is SQIVND (reference sequence). The CDR3 has 13 residues. V was cut by 2 bases and J by 10 bases, with 12 bases left in between. The CDR3 here is CASSILGGKEQFF. CDR3 sequence (DNA): TGTGCCAGTAGTATATTGGGGGGTAAGGAGCAGTTCTTC.

This clone was recorded a few times. The chain joins TRBV5-1 to TRBJ1-1; D perhaps matches TRBD1 (5 bases). The V gene's germline CDR1 is SGHRS and CDR2 YFSETQ. V lost 1 base and J 0 bases, leaving 7 bases between the germline ends. The CDR3 sequence is 14 residues long. The chain's CDR3 is CASSLTGMNTEAFF. For the CDR3, the DNA is TGCGCCAGCAGCTTGACAGGAATGAACACTGAAGCTTTCTTT.

This clone is labeled medium-sized. The chain couples TRBV7-9 to TRBJ1-1; D possibly corresponds to TRBD1 (5 bases). The CDR3 is 16 amino acids. In germline, CDR1 is SEHNR, CDR2 FQNEAQ (reference sequence). The V end was cut by 1 base, the J end by 1 base, with 13 bases between. Here the CDR3 reads CASSLVAGVRNTEAFF. DNA for the CDR3: TGTGCCAGCAGCTTAGTGGCGGGGGTACGGAACACTGAAGCTTTCTTT.